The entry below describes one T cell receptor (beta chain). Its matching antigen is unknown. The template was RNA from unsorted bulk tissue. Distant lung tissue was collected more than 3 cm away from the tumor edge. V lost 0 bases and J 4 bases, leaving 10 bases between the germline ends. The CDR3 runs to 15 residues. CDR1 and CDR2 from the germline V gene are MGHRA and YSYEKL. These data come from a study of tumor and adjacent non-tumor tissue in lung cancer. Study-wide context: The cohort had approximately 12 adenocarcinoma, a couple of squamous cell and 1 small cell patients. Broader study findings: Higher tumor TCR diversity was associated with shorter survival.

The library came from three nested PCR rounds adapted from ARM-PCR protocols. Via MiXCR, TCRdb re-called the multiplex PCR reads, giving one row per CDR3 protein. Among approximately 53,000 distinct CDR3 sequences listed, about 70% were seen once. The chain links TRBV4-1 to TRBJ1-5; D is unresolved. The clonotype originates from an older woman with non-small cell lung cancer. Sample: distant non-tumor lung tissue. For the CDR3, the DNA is TGCGCCAGCAGCCAAGATTGGTATGGTAATCAGCCCCAGCATTTT. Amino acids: CASSQDWYGNQPQHF.